A single T cell receptor beta chain is shown here with its context. The CDR3 has 16 residues. CDR1 is SGHTA and CDR2 is FQGNSA in the germline V gene. V shed 5 bases and J 0 bases; nucleotides not matched to a gene: 6. This entry belongs to a study of shared clonotypes between healthy human individuals. Only in-frame clones appear in the TCRdb table, and some are missing; sequencing was by immunoSEQ multiplex PCR. This sample has more than 2 million clones, with 90% to 95% found just once. The TCR sequence derives from a man aged 18 to 30 in good health. Sequenced material: naive CD4+ T cells sorted from blood. The subset denotes: CD45RA+ positively selected. V is TRBV7-2 and J is TRBJ2-1, with 8 bases matching TRBD2. As DNA, the CDR3 is TGTGCCAGCAGCCGTAAGCGGGAGATCTCCTACAATGAGCAGTTCTTC. This encodes CASSRKREISYNEQFF.